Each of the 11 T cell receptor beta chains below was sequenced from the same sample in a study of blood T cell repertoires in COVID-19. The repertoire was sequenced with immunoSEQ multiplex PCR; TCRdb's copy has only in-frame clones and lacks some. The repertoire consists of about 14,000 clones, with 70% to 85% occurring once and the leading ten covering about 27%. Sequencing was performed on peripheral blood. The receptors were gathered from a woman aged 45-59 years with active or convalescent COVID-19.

The CDR3 coding sequence is TGTGCCAGCAGTCAAGACGGGACAGGGACGAACACTGAAGCTTTCTTT. Amino acids: CASSQDGTGTNTEAFF. V and J are TRBV27 and TRBJ1-1; 9 bases are shared with TRBD1. Germline lookup yields CDR1 MNHEY and CDR2 SMNVEV (reference sequence). After removal of 5 bases from V and 1 base from J, the junction contained 8 bases not matched to a gene. The CDR3 is 16 residues long.

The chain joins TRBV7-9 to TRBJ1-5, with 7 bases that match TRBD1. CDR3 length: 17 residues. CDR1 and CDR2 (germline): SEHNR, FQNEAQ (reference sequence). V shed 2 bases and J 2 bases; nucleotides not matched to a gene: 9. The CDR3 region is CASSLYQGGHGNQPQHF. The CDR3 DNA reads TGTGCCAGCAGCTTATATCAAGGGGGCCATGGCAATCAGCCCCAGCATTTT.

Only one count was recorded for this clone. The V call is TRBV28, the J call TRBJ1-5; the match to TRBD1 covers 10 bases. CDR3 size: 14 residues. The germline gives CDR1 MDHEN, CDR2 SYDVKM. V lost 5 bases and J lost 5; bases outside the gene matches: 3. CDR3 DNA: TGTGCCAGCAGTAACGGACAGGGGGATCAGCCCCAGCATTTT. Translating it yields CASSNGQGDQPQHF.

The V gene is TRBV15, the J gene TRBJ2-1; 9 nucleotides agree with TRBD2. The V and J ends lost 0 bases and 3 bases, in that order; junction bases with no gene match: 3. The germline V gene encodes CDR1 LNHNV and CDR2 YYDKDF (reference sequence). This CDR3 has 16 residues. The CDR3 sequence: CATSRDLAGSYNEQFF. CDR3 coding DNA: TGTGCCACCAGCAGAGATCTAGCGGGAAGCTACAATGAGCAGTTCTTC.

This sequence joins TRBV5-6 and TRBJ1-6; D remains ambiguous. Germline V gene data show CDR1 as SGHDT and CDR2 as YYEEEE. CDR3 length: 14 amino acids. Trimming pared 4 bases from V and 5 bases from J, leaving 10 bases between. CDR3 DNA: TGTGCCAGCAGCCCCCTGTCTCATAATTCACCCCTCCACTTT. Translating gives CASSPLSHNSPLHF.

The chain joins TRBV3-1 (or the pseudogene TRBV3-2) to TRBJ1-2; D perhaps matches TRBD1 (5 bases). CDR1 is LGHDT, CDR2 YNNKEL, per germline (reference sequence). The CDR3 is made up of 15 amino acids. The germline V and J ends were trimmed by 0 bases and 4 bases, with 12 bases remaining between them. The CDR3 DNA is TGTGCCAGCAGCCAAGATCCGGACACTCGCTATGGCTACACCTTC. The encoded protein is CASSQDPDTRYGYTF.

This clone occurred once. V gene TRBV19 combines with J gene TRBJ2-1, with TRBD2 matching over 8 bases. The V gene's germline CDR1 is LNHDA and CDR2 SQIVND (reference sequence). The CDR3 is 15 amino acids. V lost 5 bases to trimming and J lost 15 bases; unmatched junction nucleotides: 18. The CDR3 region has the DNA TGTGCCAGTAGTCCCAAATGGGGACTAGTTCTTTCACTGTTCTTC. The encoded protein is CASSPKWGLVLSLFF.

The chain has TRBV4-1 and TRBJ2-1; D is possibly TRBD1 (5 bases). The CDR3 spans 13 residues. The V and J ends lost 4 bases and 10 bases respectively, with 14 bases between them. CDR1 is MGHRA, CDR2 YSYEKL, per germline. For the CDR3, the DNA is TGCGCCAGCAGCCCTGCCAGGGCGCGCGAGCAGTTCTTC. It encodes CASSPARAREQFF.

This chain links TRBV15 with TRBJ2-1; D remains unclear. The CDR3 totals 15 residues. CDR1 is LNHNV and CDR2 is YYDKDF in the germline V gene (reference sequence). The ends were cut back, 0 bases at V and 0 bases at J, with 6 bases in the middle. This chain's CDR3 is CATSREVSSYNEQFF. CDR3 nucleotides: TGTGCCACCAGCAGAGAAGTTAGCTCCTACAATGAGCAGTTCTTC.

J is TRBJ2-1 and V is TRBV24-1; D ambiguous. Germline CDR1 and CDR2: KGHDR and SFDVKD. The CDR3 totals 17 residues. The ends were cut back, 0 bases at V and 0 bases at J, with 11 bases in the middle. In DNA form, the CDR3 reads TGTGCCACCAGTGATTTGTACAGCCCAAACTCCTACAATGAGCAGTTCTTC. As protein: CATSDLYSPNSYNEQFF.

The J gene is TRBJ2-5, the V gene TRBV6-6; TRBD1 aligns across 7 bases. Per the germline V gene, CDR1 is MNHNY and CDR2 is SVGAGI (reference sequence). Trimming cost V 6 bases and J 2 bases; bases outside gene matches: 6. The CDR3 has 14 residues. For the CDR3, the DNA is TGTGCCAGCAGCAGCTGGACAGGTCAAGAGACCCAGTACTTC. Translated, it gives CASSSWTGQETQYF.